This T cell receptor (beta chain) was identified in a study of shared clonotypes between healthy human individuals (dated by TCRdb to 2020 to 2022). With regard to the full study: The cohort included three men and a couple of women between 18 and 49 years of age. Different laboratories and diverse techniques were used to prepare libraries and sequence TCR repertoires, to increase sequencing depth and limit assay-specific biases. Between about 0.8 and 9 billion PBMCs per donor were obtained by leukapheresis. For each donor, CD4 naive and CD4 memory were each given three plates, CD8 naive was given two plates, and CD8 memory was given one plate. The study deeply sequenced blood TCR repertoires of five healthy adults to estimate repertoire size and the extent of clonotype sharing between individuals.

Using the deep immunoSEQ assay, multiplex PCR amplified TCR CDR3 regions from genomic DNA. For each cell subset, the extracted genomic DNA was distributed evenly across all wells of several immunoSEQ 96-well plates, and each plate served as one replicate. Each replicate PCR for sorted subsets received roughly 0.2 ug genomic DNA, equal to 28,000 or so T cell genomes. The purified libraries were quantified using a Qubit 3.0 fluorometer, sized with a Bioanalyzer 2100, and then quantified again using the KAPA Library Quantification kit. Every immunoSEQ 96-well plate was sequenced on a separate single-read 150-cycle Illumina NextSeq 550 flow cell. On the study's bioinformatics: Because only junctional sequences without quality scores were contained in the immunoSEQ output, filtering matching that applied to full-length reads could not be performed. Sequences were annotated with PyIR, a Python wrapper for IgBLAST v1.9, using IMGT germline references to assign V/J genes and CDR3. Reads with weak V/J assignments (E-value above 1e-6), missing CDR3, stop codons, out-of-frame junctions, or ambiguous translated residues were removed. V3J clonotypes were defined by identical inferred V gene, J gene, and CDR3 amino acid sequence. Percentage overlap between repertoires was computed as shared unique clonotypes divided by the size of the smaller repertoire. RTK rarefaction, the Chao1 estimator, and Recon v2.1 estimates of unobserved clonotypes were used to assess repertoire richness. Generation probabilities for all TCRbeta clonotypes obtained by the gDNA method from a handful of donors were computed using OLGA. TCRdb mirrors the immuneACCESS table, restricted to in-frame sequences. Some clones are absent from its copies; in checked studies, under half trace to an unresolved V gene, and the reason for the others is unknown. Clone size and the V and J calls come from that table; the DNA yielded D and trimming. The sample records roughly 760,000 clones, approximately 74% of which are singletons. The ten top clones hold approximately 1.6% of the sample.

The CDR3 covers 13 residues, taking in both the cysteine and the phenylalanine. Of all the DNA, just the CDR3 is kept, 39 bases in frame from base 1. V is clipped by 0 bases and J by 7 bases, and the sequence between their germline boundaries is 7 bases long. The germline V gene encodes CDR1 SGHTA and CDR2 FQGNSA. Points the paper makes about the study in general: Sharing across a handful of donors was observed for around 5% of naive CD4, 3% to 3.5% of naive CD8, roughly 2.4% of memory CD4, and around 0.4% of memory CD8 clonotypes. Based on pairwise subsampling, the degree of clonotype sharing among donors was expected to be affected by sequencing depth. Rarefaction of sorted-subset datasets indicated incomplete sequencing despite the large sequencing depth. Clonotypes shared by all four sorted-subset donors showed higher generation probabilities than non-shared clonotypes. Naive subsets generally had larger estimated clonotype richness than memory subsets did. Sampling was restricted to blood, and TCR repertoires in tissues likely differ from the TCR repertoires found in blood. The genetic and exposure-history diversity represented was limited by the small number of donors.

Healthy HIV-negative adults with no recently reported acute infections or vaccinations were included as donors. Only Caucasian adults living in Nashville, Tennessee, USA were represented among the donors. CD4+ T cells were enriched by magnetic negative selection; naive cells were then positively selected on CD45RA, and the negative fraction formed the memory subset. Blood was collected by leukapheresis, and PBMCs were isolated by Ficoll-Histopaque density gradient centrifugation and then cryopreserved in liquid nitrogen vapor phase. Analytical flow cytometry was used to check the purity and quantity of each magnetically sorted T cell population. Genomic DNA was isolated from each sorted fraction and quantified by UV absorbance on a Nanodrop 2000c. Worth noting for this clone: The antigen this receptor binds is unknown. No much larger clonotype is one base removed from it; base qualities were not supplied.

The sequencing input was memory CD4+ T cells sorted from blood. The sample's cell subset or site, from its label and the paper: CD45RA-negative fraction. The TCR comes from a woman aged 25 to 39 in good health. The sequence is built from TRBV7-2 and TRBJ1-5, with the D gene call left open. The nucleotide sequence is TGTGCCAGCAGCTTAGCCGCGGGCCAGCCCCAGCATTTT. This yields the protein CASSLAAGQPQHF.